The 11 T cell receptor beta chains given below trace back to one sample, sequenced in a study of neoadjuvant anti-PD-1 for oral cavity cancer. Some clones are missing from TCRdb's copy, which holds only in-frame ones; the method was immunoSEQ multiplex PCR. The sample records about 80,000 clones, about 80% being singletons. This sample comprised PBMCs, obtained before nivolumab (anti-PD-1) treatment. Every receptor here comes from a person between 40 and 80 years old with oral cavity squamous cell carcinoma.

The genes are TRBV19 and TRBJ2-7, with 10 nucleotides matching TRBD2. CDR1 and CDR2 from the germline V gene are LNHDA and SQIVND (reference sequence). The CDR3 covers 13 residues. The V segment lost 4 bases and the J segment 5 bases; nucleotides outside the gene matches: 2. The CDR3 spells CASSKLAGDEQYF. CDR3 nucleotide sequence: TGTGCCAGTAGTAAGCTAGCGGGAGACGAGCAGTACTTC.

Only a few counts were recorded for this clone. The V call is TRBV6-6, the J call TRBJ1-2; a possible D gene is TRBD1 (5 bases). Per germline, CDR1 MNHNY and CDR2 SVGAGI (reference sequence). V lost 7 bases to trimming and J lost 2 bases, with 11 bases between them. This CDR3 is 13 amino acids long. CDR3 coding DNA: TGTGCCAGCATCGACAGCCTAAACTATGGCTACACCTTC. The encoded protein is CASIDSLNYGYTF.

The rearrangement links TRBV19 to TRBJ2-3, with a possible D match to TRBD1 (6 bases). Trimming removed 6 bases at V and 2 bases at J, with 12 bases between. The germline V gene encodes CDR1 LNHDA and CDR2 SQIVND (reference sequence). This CDR3 region has 14 residues. The CDR3 region has the DNA TGTGCCAGTAGCACGGGACAAACCACAGATACGCAGTATTTT. It is translated as CASSTGQTTDTQYF. The whole variable domain, remainder taken from reference TRBV19 and TRBJ2-3, is DGGITQSPKYLFRKEGQNVTLSCEQNLNHDAMYWYRQDPGQGLRLIYYSQIVNDFQKGDIAEGYSVSREKKESFPLTVTSAQKNPTAFYLCASSTGQTTDTQYFGPGTRLTVL.

In this sample, this clone turned up once. The J gene is TRBJ2-1, the V gene TRBV10-1; 10 positions agree with TRBD2. The CDR3 is made up of 16 amino acids. Unmatched junction bases numbered 11, after V lost 4 bases and J lost 8 bases. Germline values: CDR1 WNHNN, CDR2 SYGVQD (reference sequence). CDR3 bases: TGCGCCAGCAGTGGGACCAGACTAGCGGGCGGCGATGAGCAGTTCTTC. The encoded protein is CASSGTRLAGGDEQFF.

Only a few counts were recorded for this clone. The chain is built from TRBV7-2 and TRBJ2-5, with D perhaps given as TRBD1 or TRBD2 (5 bases each). CDR3 length: 13 residues. The V end was cut by 5 bases, the J end by 5 bases, with 12 bases between. Germline CDR1 SGHTA, CDR2 FQGNSA. The CDR3 sequence is CASSPGPPETQYF. CDR3 DNA sequence: TGTGCCAGCAGCCCGGGACCTCCGGAGACCCAGTACTTC.

V usage is TRBV5-4 and J usage is TRBJ2-2, with D perhaps TRBD2 (6 bases). The germline V gene has CDR1 SGHNT and CDR2 YYREEE (reference sequence). Trimming shortened V by 1 base and J by 1 base, and 8 bases separated the two germline ends. This CDR3 spans 15 amino acids. The DNA of the CDR3 is TGTGCCAGCAGCTTGTACGGGGGGAACACCGGGGAGCTGTTTTTT. Amino acids: CASSLYGGNTGELFF.

Ten or more counts support this clone. The chain carries TRBV7-6 and TRBJ2-1; 10 nucleotides align to TRBD1. The CDR3 sequence is 19 residues long. The germline V gene has CDR1 SGHVS and CDR2 FNYEAQ. Losses at the gene ends were 1 base for V and 2 bases for J; bases not matched to a gene: 11. CDR3 loop: CASSLVSPSTGGAYNEQFF. The CDR3 DNA reads as TGTGCCAGCAGCTTAGTGTCCCCCTCGACAGGGGGCGCCTACAATGAGCAGTTCTTC.

The chain links TRBV2 to TRBJ2-7; D is uncertain. CDR1 and CDR2 (germline): SNHLY, FYNNEI. Trimming removed 4 bases at V and 3 bases at J, with 13 bases between. This CDR3 is built from 14 residues. CDR3 region: CASSGQSYFYEQYF. CDR3 bases: TGTGCCAGCAGTGGGCAATCCTACTTCTACGAGCAGTACTTC.

Written as DNA, the CDR3 is TGTGCCAGCAGTGTAACAGGGGGAGGCTACACCTTC. It yields the protein CASSVTGGGYTF. The chain has TRBV2 and TRBJ1-2, with 8 bases identical to TRBD1. In germline, CDR1 is SNHLY, CDR2 FYNNEI. With 4 bases clipped from V and 8 bases from J, the junction kept 3 bases outside the gene matches. The CDR3 runs to 12 residues.

The genes are TRBV29-1 and TRBJ1-3; D may be TRBD1 (5 bases). The germline V and J ends were trimmed by 7 bases and 4 bases, with 11 bases remaining between them. Per germline, CDR1 SQVTM and CDR2 ANQGSEA. The CDR3 has 12 residues. CDR3 sequence (DNA): TGCAGCGCCGAGGGGTCCGGAAACACCATATATTTT. Translated: CSAEGSGNTIYF.

The chain has TRBV27 and TRBJ2-2; 9 bases line up with TRBD1. V dropped 8 bases and J dropped 4; count of bases not matched to a gene: 5. The CDR3 has 14 amino acids. Germline CDR1 MNHEY, CDR2 SMNVEV (reference sequence). In nucleotides, the CDR3 is TGTGCCAGCCCCGGGACAGGGCGCACCGGGGAGCTGTTTTTT. It codes for CASPGTGRTGELFF.